This entry lists 21 T cell receptor beta chains sequenced from one sample in a study of post-analysis software for immune sequencing data. General observations from the study: Four to six TRBV segments were significantly more frequent in patients than in controls. TRBV5-6, TRBV5-1 and TRBV20-1 were among these segments.

Unique molecular identifiers were built into the TCR beta cDNA libraries. TCRdb fed the PCR reads into MiXCR, producing one record per CDR3 protein. The repertoire holds hundreds of thousands of distinct CDR3 sequences, with over 45% as singletons. These receptors' targets are unknown. Sequencing used blood. The origin of the receptors is a girl between 2 and 10 years old with multiple sclerosis.

The gene calls are TRBV15 and TRBJ1-2; unclear D gene. Germline V gene data show CDR1 as LNHNV and CDR2 as YYDKDF (reference sequence). Trimming removed 0 bases at V and 7 bases at J, with 21 bases between. The CDR3 covers 17 residues. The CDR3 sequence is CATSRDQIGEPVSGYTF. The CDR3 nucleotides read TGTGCCACCAGCAGAGATCAAATTGGAGAACCTGTCTCTGGCTACACCTTC.

This clonotype has only a few counts. The chain combines TRBV7-2 with TRBJ1-5; D is ambiguous. V was shortened by 3 bases and J by 9 bases, with 15 bases between the two germline ends. The germline V gene encodes CDR1 SGHTA and CDR2 FQGNSA. This CDR3 is 14 amino acids long. CDR3 loop: CASSFLAGSRPQHF. The DNA for the CDR3 is TGTGCCAGCAGCTTTCTCGCCGGTTCTAGGCCCCAGCATTTT.

This clonotype showed up just a few times. The genes are TRBV5-6 and TRBJ2-3; 9 bases align to TRBD1. CDR1 and CDR2 from the germline V gene are SGHDT and YYEEEE. The V and J ends lost 2 bases and 3 bases, in that order; junction bases with no gene match: 4. The length of the CDR3 is 15 residues. This chain's CDR3 is CASSFRDRVTDTQYF. The CDR3 region has the DNA TGTGCCAGCAGCTTTCGGGACAGGGTGACAGATACGCAGTATTTT.

The chain joins TRBV12-3 or TRBV12-4 to TRBJ1-5, with 9 nucleotides matching TRBD1. There are 15 residues in the CDR3. J gave up 3 bases and V 4 bases, and 4 bases lay outside the gene matches. The CDR3 here is CASSSGQGYNQPQHF. The CDR3 DNA reads TGTGCCAGCAGTTCAGGACAGGGGTACAATCAGCCCCAGCATTTT.

Of note for this clonotype: At one end the junction does not follow the germline gene, possibly because of a read error. The chain carries TRBV7-3 and TRBJ2-3; TRBD2 might be the D (6 bases). Per the germline V gene, CDR1 is SGHTA and CDR2 is FQGTGA. The CDR3 runs to 15 residues. CDR3 DNA: TGTGCAAGCAGCCAGAGCGGGCAACCCACAGATACGCAGTATTTT. It yields the protein CASSQSGQPTDTQYF.

The CDR3 protein is CASSSSGVAQHF. The DNA of the CDR3 is TGTGCCAGCAGTTCCTCAGGGGTTGCCCAGCATTTT. The chain carries TRBV6-2 or TRBV6-3 and TRBJ1-5; D may be TRBD1 (6 bases). The ends were cut back, 4 bases at V and 11 bases at J, with 12 bases in the middle. This CDR3 has 12 amino acids. From germline, CDR1 is MNHEY and CDR2 SVGEGT.

The chain carries TRBV7-2 and TRBJ2-1; D unresolved. Germline V gene data show CDR1 as SGHTA and CDR2 as FQGNSA. The V gene lost 2 bases and the J gene lost 3 bases, with 11 bases spanning the gap. This CDR3 region has 15 residues. This chain's CDR3 is CASSLRRTVYNEQFF. CDR3 DNA: TGTGCCAGCAGCTTAAGGCGCACAGTCTACAATGAGCAGTTCTTC.

J is TRBJ2-1 and V is TRBV21-1; no DNA check was done on the table's D call, TRBD1. TRBV21-1 is a recognized pseudogene. The CDR3 extends over 18 amino acids. The CDR3 sequence: CASSNCGTGGEVHNEQFF. The CDR3 DNA reads as TGTGCCAGCAGCAATTGCGGGACAGGGGGCGAAGTACACAATGAGCAGTTCTTC.

The sample holds a few counts of this clonotype. CDR3 sequence reads: CSAVVRGKRQPQHF. CDR3 DNA: TGCAGTGCCGTAGTCCGAGGGAAAAGGCAGCCCCAGCATTTT. The chain couples TRBV20-1 to TRBJ1-5; D call uncertain. The V end lost 6 bases, the J end lost 7 bases, and 19 bases lay between the germline ends. The CDR3 loop spans 14 amino acids. CDR1 DFQATT and CDR2 SNEGSKA come from the germline V gene (reference sequence).

The chain combines TRBV5-1 with TRBJ1-1; D may be TRBD1 (5 bases). The CDR3 consists of 15 residues. V lost 4 bases, J lost 1 base, and 14 bases lay in between. Germline loops: CDR1 SGHRS, CDR2 YFSETQ. CDR3 loop: CASSPAPQGNTEAFF. CDR3 coding DNA: TGCGCCAGCAGCCCAGCGCCCCAGGGGAACACTGAAGCTTTCTTT.

The chain employs TRBV5-5 and TRBJ2-3; TRBD1 might be the D (5 bases). The V end lost 4 bases, the J end lost 1 base, and 16 bases lay between the germline ends. Germline-derived CDR1 and CDR2 are SGHKS and YYEKEE (reference sequence). The CDR3 has 16 amino acids. CDR3 residues: CASSQLQAWGTDTQYF. DNA of the CDR3: TGTGCCAGCAGCCAGCTACAGGCTTGGGGCACAGATACGCAGTATTTT.

V is TRBV28 and J is TRBJ2-6; D might be TRBD1 (6 bases). Trimming took 3 bases from V and 0 from J, leaving 15 bases between them. This CDR3 region has 18 residues. Germline lookup yields CDR1 MDHEN and CDR2 SYDVKM. CDR3 nucleotides: TGTGCCAGCAGTTTCCCGGCAGGGGCGACCTCTGGGGCCAACGTCCTGACTTTC. This translates into CASSFPAGATSGANVLTF. The variable domain in full, with the rest retrieved from reference TRBV28 and TRBJ2-6, is DVKVTQSSRYLVKRTGEKVFLECVQDMDHENMFWYRQDPGLGLRLIYFSYDVKMKEKGDIPEGYSVSREKKERFSLILESASTNQTSMYLCASSFPAGATSGANVLTFGAGSRLTVL.

The chain combines TRBV20-1 with TRBJ2-7, with D maybe TRBD2 (5 bases). The CDR3 covers 16 residues. V was pared by 0 bases and J by 0 bases, with 15 bases between. Germline CDR1 reads DFQATT; CDR2 reads SNEGSKA (reference sequence). Here the CDR3 reads CSARDIRGMGSYEQYF. CDR3 DNA: TGCAGTGCTAGAGATATCCGGGGTATGGGCTCCTACGAGCAGTACTTC.

J is TRBJ2-1 and V is TRBV25-1; 8 positions agree with TRBD2. Looked up from germline, CDR1 is MGHDK and CDR2 is SYGVNS. The CDR3 runs to 18 residues. The V and J ends lost 1 base and 5 bases, in that order; junction bases with no gene match: 13. CDR3 region: CASSESRAGVVPHNEQFF. In nucleotides, the CDR3 is TGTGCCAGCAGTGAATCTCGAGCGGGAGTGGTGCCCCACAATGAGCAGTTCTTC.

The V call is TRBV6-1, the J call TRBJ2-3; D is perhaps TRBD2 (6 bases). Germline V gene lookup returns CDR1 MNHNS and CDR2 SASEGT. Trimming took 10 bases from V and 1 from J, leaving 12 bases between them. CDR3 length equals 13 residues. The CDR3 reads CAITGLRTDTQYF. The CDR3 bases are TGTGCCATCACGGGACTCCGCACAGATACGCAGTATTTT.

This clonotype was counted a few times. This chain joins TRBV6-1 and TRBJ1-5, with TRBD1 as a possible D gene (6 bases). The ends were cut back, 1 base at V and 5 bases at J, with 12 bases in the middle. CDR3 length: 15 amino acids. Germline CDR1 MNHNS, CDR2 SASEGT. CDR3 sequence reads: CASSEGQGLYQPQHF. The CDR3 bases are TGTGCCAGCAGTGAAGGTCAGGGGTTGTATCAGCCCCAGCATTTT.

In this sample, this clonotype turned up a few times. The V and J genes are TRBV7-9 and TRBJ2-1; no reliable D call. Germline CDR1 is SEHNR and CDR2 is FQNEAQ (reference sequence). CDR3 size: 14 residues. Trimming stripped 3 bases from V and 6 bases from J, with 12 bases between. The CDR3 protein is CASSFARVSNEQFF. DNA of the CDR3: TGTGCCAGCAGCTTTGCGCGAGTTAGCAATGAGCAGTTCTTC.

The chain carries TRBV7-9 and TRBJ2-7, with D perhaps TRBD1 (5 bases). The V end lost 1 base, the J end lost 3 bases, and 16 bases lay between the germline ends. The CDR3 has 16 residues. Germline CDR1 and CDR2: SEHNR and FQNEAQ (reference sequence). CDR3 amino acids: CASSLGSAKGLYEQYF. The CDR3 DNA follows: TGTGCCAGCAGCTTAGGTTCTGCGAAGGGGCTCTACGAGCAGTACTTC.

The chain uses TRBV6-2 or TRBV6-3 and TRBJ1-6; D uncertain. V was cut by 6 bases and J by 12 bases, with 15 bases left in between. The CDR3 has 13 amino acids. The V gene's germline CDR1 is MNHEY and CDR2 SVGEGT. The CDR3 bases are TGTGCCAGCAGAGACGAACTGGGTGTACCCCTCCACTTT. Translated, it gives CASRDELGVPLHF.

This chain joins TRBV6-5 and TRBJ1-2; tentative D call: TRBD1 (6 bases). CDR3 length: 16 residues. Trimming cost V 1 base and J 0 bases, with 12 bases left between them. Germline V gene sequence: CDR1 MNHEY, CDR2 SVGAGI. Here the CDR3 DNA reads TGTGCCAGCAGTTACTTCATGACAGGAGCTAACTATGGCTACACCTTC. Amino acid sequence: CASSYFMTGANYGYTF.

The genes are TRBV7-9 and TRBJ2-4; D gene uncertain. The DNA end is a closer match to TRBJ2-7, so the J assignment may be wrong. The CDR3 length is 13 residues. Germline V gene data show CDR1 as SEHNR and CDR2 as FQNEAQ (reference sequence). CDR3 loop: CASSDTLSYEQYF. For the CDR3, the DNA is TGTGCCAGCAGCGACACTCTGTCCTACGAGCAGTACTTC.